Listed below are T cell receptor beta chains from one sample, sequenced in a study of cytomegalovirus exposure and HLA in healthy donors. Measured with immunoSEQ multiplex PCR; TCRdb has only the in-frame clones, and not every one. Among 170,000 or so clones, about 80% were seen once, and the ten largest hold around 7%. What was sequenced was PBMCs. These receptors originate from a young man in good health and CMV-seropositive. The CDR3 runs from the conserved cysteine through the conserved F or W. Each record gives: clone size, V gene, J gene, D gene, CDR3 DNA, CDR3 protein. D genes are given only for firm matches. Not all rows give a size; the values are once, few, many and, for expanded clones, a class.

clone size: .; V gene: TRBV7-8; J gene: TRBJ2-2; D gene: TRBD2; CDR3 DNA: TGTGCCAGCAGCCTAAGAGGGCGGGGGGTAACCGGGGAGCTGTTTTTT; CDR3 protein: CASSLRGRGVTGELFF
clone size: .; V gene: TRBV9; J gene: TRBJ1-1; D gene: .; CDR3 DNA: TGTGCCAGCAGCTCGACACAGGTCTATAACACTGAAGCTTTCTTT; CDR3 protein: CASSSTQVYNTEAFF
clone size: .; V gene: TRBV5-8; J gene: TRBJ1-3; D gene: TRBD1; CDR3 DNA: TGTGCCAGCAGCACCGGGACAGCTGGAAACACCATATATTTT; CDR3 protein: CASSTGTAGNTIYF
clone size: .; V gene: TRBV7-3; J gene: TRBJ2-3; D gene: TRBD2; CDR3 DNA: TGTGCCAGCAGCTTGAGCGGGAGCGGTACAGATACGCAGTATTTT; CDR3 protein: CASSLSGSGTDTQYF
clone size: .; V gene: TRBV7-8; J gene: TRBJ2-5; D gene: TRBD2; CDR3 DNA: TGTGCCAGCAGCCCCCATTTAGCGGGTAATGGGGAGACCCAGTACTTC; CDR3 protein: CASSPHLAGNGETQYF
clone size: .; V gene: TRBV11-2; J gene: TRBJ1-1; D gene: .; CDR3 DNA: TGTGCCAGCAGCCACAGGACGAGATCTGAAGCTTTCTTT; CDR3 protein: CASSHRTRSEAFF
clone size: .; V gene: TRBV7-2; J gene: TRBJ1-1; D gene: TRBD1; CDR3 DNA: TGTGCCAGCAGCTCTAGGAGAGACAGGGGGCTCACTGAAGCTTTCTTT; CDR3 protein: CASSSRRDRGLTEAFF
clone size: .; V gene: TRBV6-6; J gene: TRBJ1-6; D gene: .; CDR3 DNA: TGTGCCAGCAGTTACCGGGGTCCAAATTCACCCCTCCACTTT; CDR3 protein: CASSYRGPNSPLHF
clone size: .; V gene: TRBV15; J gene: TRBJ2-6; D gene: .; CDR3 DNA: TGTGCCACCAGCAGAGAAGGTTCAGGGTCCGGGGCCAACGTCCTGACTTTC; CDR3 protein: CATSREGSGSGANVLTF
clone size: .; V gene: TRBV7-9; J gene: TRBJ2-7; D gene: .; CDR3 DNA: TGTTCCAGCAGCCCGTCTCGTAGGGGGGGGCGAACCTACGAGCAGTACTTC; CDR3 protein: CSSSPSRRGGRTYEQYF
clone size: .; V gene: TRBV5-5; J gene: TRBJ1-2; D gene: .; CDR3 DNA: TGTGCCAGCAGCTTCGACAGCCCTAACTATGGCTACACCTTC; CDR3 protein: CASSFDSPNYGYTF
clone size: .; V gene: TRBV9; J gene: TRBJ2-1; D gene: .; CDR3 DNA: TGTGCCAGCAGCTTAACAGCGGTTGAGCAGTTCTTC; CDR3 protein: CASSLTAVEQFF
clone size: .; V gene: TRBV28; J gene: TRBJ2-6; D gene: TRBD1; CDR3 DNA: TGTGCCAGCAGTTTGGACAGGGCTGGGGCCAACGTCCTGACTTTC; CDR3 protein: CASSLDRAGANVLTF
clone size: .; V gene: TRBV7-2; J gene: TRBJ2-5; D gene: .; CDR3 DNA: TGTGCCAGCAGACAAAACAGGGCGGCAGAGACCCAGTACTTC; CDR3 protein: CASRQNRAAETQYF
clone size: .; V gene: TRBV10-2; J gene: TRBJ2-1; D gene: TRBD2; CDR3 DNA: TGCGCCAGCAGTTCCGGGACTAGGGTCTACAATGAGCAGTTCTTC; CDR3 protein: CASSSGTRVYNEQFF
clone size: .; V gene: TRBV11-2; J gene: TRBJ1-3; D gene: .; CDR3 DNA: TGTGCCAGCAGTCCACGGGACTCTGGAAACACCATATATTTT; CDR3 protein: CASSPRDSGNTIYF
clone size: .; V gene: TRBV6-1; J gene: TRBJ2-3; D gene: TRBD2; CDR3 DNA: TGTGCCAGCAGTGAGACTAGCGGGGGACTCACAGATACGCAGTATTTT; CDR3 protein: CASSETSGGLTDTQYF
clone size: .; V gene: TRBV6-1; J gene: TRBJ1-5; D gene: .; CDR3 DNA: TGTGCCAGCAGTGAAGCCGGAGGGGATAAGCCCCAGCATTTT; CDR3 protein: CASSEAGGDKPQHF
clone size: .; V gene: TRBV10-3; J gene: TRBJ2-6; D gene: .; CDR3 DNA: TGTGCCGTGACAATTGACTCTGGGGCCAACGTCCTGACTTTC; CDR3 protein: CAVTIDSGANVLTF
clone size: .; V gene: TRBV6-1; J gene: TRBJ2-3; D gene: TRBD2; CDR3 DNA: TGTGCCAGCAGTGGGACTAGCCAAAGCACAGATACGCAGTATTTT; CDR3 protein: CASSGTSQSTDTQYF
clone size: .; V gene: TRBV19; J gene: TRBJ1-1; D gene: .; CDR3 DNA: TGTGCCAGTAGTATGACGCAGGCTATGAACACTGAAGCTTTCTTT; CDR3 protein: CASSMTQAMNTEAFF
clone size: .; V gene: TRBV4-1; J gene: TRBJ2-5; D gene: .; CDR3 DNA: TGCGCCAGCAGAGGAACAGGGTTCCAAGAGACCCAGTACTTC; CDR3 protein: CASRGTGFQETQYF
clone size: .; V gene: TRBV4-1; J gene: TRBJ1-1; D gene: .; CDR3 DNA: TGCGCCAGCAGCCAAGGAGGGGCCGTCGGGACACGAGAAGCTTTCTTT; CDR3 protein: CASSQGGAVGTREAFF
clone size: .; V gene: TRBV6-5; J gene: TRBJ1-2; D gene: .; CDR3 DNA: TGTGCCAGCAGTGCACAGGGAAACCTTGGCTACACCTTC; CDR3 protein: CASSAQGNLGYTF
clone size: .; V gene: TRBV14; J gene: TRBJ1-1; D gene: .; CDR3 DNA: TGTGCCAGCAGCCAAGAGGCGAACACTGAAGCTTTCTTT; CDR3 protein: CASSQEANTEAFF
clone size: once; V gene: TRBV30; J gene: TRBJ1-2; D gene: TRBD1; CDR3 DNA: TGTGCCTGGAGTGTCTGGACAGGGTCGGCCTATGGCTACACCTTC; CDR3 protein: CAWSVWTGSAYGYTF
clone size: once; V gene: TRBV12-5; J gene: TRBJ1-6; D gene: .; CDR3 DNA: TGTGCTAGTGGTCTTGCTACGAATTCACCCCTCCACTTT; CDR3 protein: CASGLATNSPLHF
clone size: .; V gene: TRBV10-1; J gene: TRBJ1-1; D gene: .; CDR3 DNA: TGCGCCAGCAGTAAAGACCCCAGGGGATCTGAAGCTTTCTTT; CDR3 protein: CASSKDPRGSEAFF
clone size: .; V gene: TRBV5-1; J gene: TRBJ2-5; D gene: .; CDR3 DNA: TGCGCCAGCAGCCATCAAGAGACCCAGTACTTC; CDR3 protein: CASSHQETQYF
clone size: .; V gene: TRBV7-8; J gene: TRBJ1-2; D gene: TRBD1; CDR3 DNA: TGTGCCAGCAGCTTCAACGGACAGGGGGCTGGCTACACCTTC; CDR3 protein: CASSFNGQGAGYTF
clone size: .; V gene: TRBV11-3; J gene: TRBJ2-7; D gene: TRBD1; CDR3 DNA: TGTGCCAGCAGCTTACCGACCGGGACAGGGGTTTACGAGCAGTACTTC; CDR3 protein: CASSLPTGTGVYEQYF
clone size: .; V gene: TRBV7-2; J gene: TRBJ1-4; D gene: TRBD1; CDR3 DNA: TGTGCCAGCAGCTTAGTGGGACAGGGGGATGAAAAACTGTTTTTT; CDR3 protein: CASSLVGQGDEKLFF
clone size: .; V gene: TRBV18; J gene: TRBJ2-5; D gene: TRBD1; CDR3 DNA: TGTGCCAGCTCACCTATAGGGACAGGCTTCCAAGAGACCCAGTACTTC; CDR3 protein: CASSPIGTGFQETQYF
clone size: .; V gene: TRBV30; J gene: TRBJ1-2; D gene: TRBD1; CDR3 DNA: TGTGCCTGGGGTCCCAGGGGGCGGGGTGGCTACACCTTC; CDR3 protein: CAWGPRGRGGYTF
clone size: .; V gene: TRBV5-1; J gene: TRBJ2-3; D gene: TRBD2; CDR3 DNA: TGCGCCAGCAGCTTGGTTGCGAGCGGGAGCGATACGCAGTATTTT; CDR3 protein: CASSLVASGSDTQYF
clone size: once; V gene: TRBV7-8; J gene: TRBJ2-5; D gene: TRBD1; CDR3 DNA: TGTGCCAGCAGCTTATCAGGGGGAATGGAGACCCAGTACTTC; CDR3 protein: CASSLSGGMETQYF
clone size: once; V gene: TRBV2; J gene: TRBJ1-2; D gene: TRBD1; CDR3 DNA: TGTGCCAGCAGTGACCGGACAGGTCAACTCTATGGCTACACCTTC; CDR3 protein: CASSDRTGQLYGYTF
clone size: .; V gene: TRBV10-3; J gene: TRBJ2-7; D gene: .; CDR3 DNA: TGTGCCATCAGTGAAGTCACTAGCCACGAGCAGTACTTC; CDR3 protein: CAISEVTSHEQYF
clone size: .; V gene: TRBV9; J gene: TRBJ1-1; D gene: .; CDR3 DNA: TGTGCCAGCAGCGTGACTGTGTACACTGAAGCTTTCTTT; CDR3 protein: CASSVTVYTEAFF
clone size: .; V gene: TRBV2; J gene: TRBJ2-1; D gene: .; CDR3 DNA: TGTGCCAGCAGTGAGGGGGGGGCCGAGCAGTTCTTC; CDR3 protein: CASSEGGAEQFF